This T cell receptor (beta chain) originates from a study of T cell changes during pregnancy in multiple sclerosis (dated by TCRdb to the late 2010s). With respect to the entire study: The study looked at changes in the T cell repertoire across pregnancy in women with multiple sclerosis.

CDR1 and CDR2, per the germline V gene, are SGHRS and YFSETQ. The CDR3 sequence holds 14 residues, the cysteine and phenylalanine included. The sequence is cut down to CDR3 DNA, 42 bases in frame from base 1. V was cut back by 4 bases and J by 4 bases, leaving a gap of 15 bases between them. With respect to this clone: The target of this receptor is not known. Base-call qualities are not available, and no considerably larger clone is one nucleotide away.

Preparation of the library involved the immunoSEQ multiplex PCR assay. In its TCRdb copy, this immuneACCESS table keeps in-frame sequences only and misses some clones. Where compared with another copy, unresolved V genes explain less than half of these, and the others have no known cause. Present in this sample are over 40,000 clones, around 90% of which were seen just once. The ten largest account for 0.2% to 0.3% of the sample. The rearrangement joined TRBV5-1 to TRBJ2-7; TRBD1 could be the D gene, as 6 bases match. The source was CD4+ T cells from peripheral blood mononuclear cells, collected in the second trimester of pregnancy. The sequence was obtained from a female donor with multiple sclerosis, enrolled in a pregnancy study. The nucleotide sequence is TGCGCCAGCAGCAGCTATAAAGGACAGTACGAGCAGTACTTC. Translated, this is CASSSYKGQYEQYF. With the rest looked up from the reference TRBV5-1 and TRBJ2-7 genes rather than sequenced, the full variable domain is KAGVTQTPRYLIKTRGQQVTLSCSPISGHRSVSWYQQTPGQGLQFLFEYFSETQRNKGNFPGRFSGRQFSNSRSEMNVSTLELGDSALYLCASSSYKGQYEQYFGPGTRLTVT.